The text below deals with one T cell receptor (beta chain). Its antigen is still unknown. Researchers report isolating at least 6 million PBMCs per sample. Trimming removed 10 bases at V and 11 bases at J, with 17 bases between. Germline CDR1 MDHEN, CDR2 SYDVKM. The CDR3 sequence is 11 residues long. The data stem from a study of blood T cells in healthy people across ages. Study results and limitations: Estimates based on one million T cells were treated as lower bounds.

A second PCR, run for roughly 6 to 11 cycles, used a sample-barcoded 5' primer plus a J-beta primer mix. Via MiXCR, TCRdb re-called the 5' RACE reads, giving one row per CDR3 protein. This table holds approximately 830,000 distinct CDR3 sequences, less than 80% found once. The chain joins TRBV28 to TRBJ2-5, with no clear D. This TCR was sampled from a man younger than 40 in good health. Sequencing was performed on blood. The CDR3 protein is CATAVYNEQYF. CDR3 DNA: TGTGCCACAGCAGTTTACAATGAGCAGTACTTC.